These 3 T cell receptor beta chains were all obtained from the same sample, sequenced in a study of cytomegalovirus exposure and HLA in healthy donors. PCR primers comprised 60 Vbeta and 13 Jbeta primers. Clones were sequenced by immunoSEQ multiplex PCR, and TCRdb holds only the in-frame ones, with some missing. The sample yields over 100,000 clones, around 84% seen once. The sequenced sample consisted of PBMCs. The receptors were gathered from a woman aged 18-29 years in good health and CMV-seropositive.

V is TRBV5-4 and J is TRBJ2-5, with 9 bases fitting TRBD2. Trimming removed 5 bases from V and 3 bases from J; junction bases left unmatched: 8. The CDR3 is 15 residues long. Germline CDR1 SGHNT, CDR2 YYREEE (reference sequence). The CDR3 protein is CASSLNSGSKETQYF. CDR3 in DNA: TGTGCCAGCAGTTTGAATAGCGGGAGTAAAGAGACCCAGTACTTC.

The chain recombines TRBV6-1 with TRBJ1-1, with 7 bases identical to TRBD1. The CDR3 consists of 14 residues. The V segment lost 6 bases and the J segment 0 bases; nucleotides outside the gene matches: 4. Germline CDR1 and CDR2: MNHNS and SASEGT. In DNA, the CDR3 is TGTGCCAGCAGGGGACAGAGTGTGAACACTGAAGCTTTCTTT. Translating gives CASRGQSVNTEAFF.

CDR3 loop: CASLWNRDRVPGYTF. The CDR3 DNA sequence: TGCGCCAGCCTGTGGAACCGGGACAGGGTACCTGGCTACACCTTC. The V call is TRBV10-2, the J call TRBJ1-2; 9 bases line up with TRBD1. Germline V gene sequence: CDR1 WSHSY, CDR2 SAAADI. CDR3 length: 15 residues. V lost 8 bases, J lost 7 bases, and 14 bases stayed unmatched.